These 17 T cell receptor beta chains share one sample of origin, sequenced in a study of PD-L1 blockade in urothelial cancer (dated by TCRdb to 2016 to 2017). Libraries were made using the immunoSEQ multiplex PCR assay. TCRdb took over this immuneACCESS table, retaining in-frame rearrangements with V and J assigned. Such tables are incomplete; in checked studies, under half of the missing clones stem from an unresolved V gene, and the remainder is unexplained. The sample table contains about 90,000 clones; only one count was recorded for roughly 83% of them. The ten largest clonotypes hold around 8% of the sample. Read against the paper, the sample's time point label means: peripheral blood 6 weeks after treatment start. The sequenced sample was PBMCs, obtained around atezolizumab (anti-PD-L1) treatment. The receptor set was obtained from an older man with urothelial cancer.

V usage is TRBV7-9 and J usage is TRBJ1-2, with a weak D call TRBD1 (6 bases). The CDR3 has 13 residues. Germline loops: CDR1 SEHNR, CDR2 FQNEAQ (reference sequence). Trimming shortened V by 2 bases and J by 4 bases, and 8 bases separated the two germline ends. In DNA, the CDR3 is TGTGCCAGCAGCTTAACAGGGTCCTATGGCTACACCTTC. The encoded protein is CASSLTGSYGYTF. The whole variable domain, remainder taken from reference TRBV7-9 and TRBJ1-2, is DTGVSQNPRHKITKRGQNVTFRCDPISEHNRLYWYRQTLGQGPEFLTYFQNEAQLEKSRLLSDRFSAERPKGSFSTLEIQRTEQGDSAMYLCASSLTGSYGYTFGSGTRLTVV.

V gene TRBV9 combines with J gene TRBJ2-3; 13 positions match TRBD2. After removal of 4 bases from V and 6 bases from J, the junction contained 2 bases not matched to a gene. CDR1 is SGDLS, CDR2 YYNGEE, per germline. The CDR3 has 14 residues. CDR3 residues: CASSLGLAGDTQYF. The DNA of the CDR3 is TGTGCCAGCAGCTTGGGACTAGCGGGGGATACGCAGTATTTT.

The chain combines TRBV6-1 with TRBJ1-2; D call uncertain. The CDR3 is 14 amino acids. V was trimmed by 5 bases and J by 4 bases, leaving 14 bases between them. CDR1 MNHNS and CDR2 SASEGT come from the germline V gene. In nucleotides, the CDR3 is TGTGCCAGCAGTCAAACGGGGATACTCTATGGCTACACCTTC. The encoded protein is CASSQTGILYGYTF.

The CDR3 DNA sequence: TGTGCCAGCAGCCCGCGGGACAGACTACTCAATCAGCCCCAGCATTTT. Translated: CASSPRDRLLNQPQHF. This sequence joins TRBV7-2 and TRBJ1-5; TRBD1 matches 7 bases. J gave up 3 bases and V 5 bases, and 10 bases lay outside the gene matches. The germline CDR1 and CDR2 sequences are SGHTA and FQGNSA. This CDR3 comprises 16 residues. The full variable domain, in which reference TRBV7-2 and TRBJ1-5 provide the parts outside the CDR3, is GAGVSQSPSNKVTEKGKDVELRCDPISGHTALYWYRQSLGQGLEFLIYFQGNSAPDKSGLPSDRFSAERTGGSVSTLTIQRTQQEDSAVYLCASSPRDRLLNQPQHFGDGTRLSIL.

This clone was recorded only once. The V call is TRBV4-2, the J call TRBJ2-1; perhaps TRBD2 as D (7 bases). V dropped 4 bases and J dropped 3 bases, with 22 bases sitting between them. The CDR3 sequence is 18 residues long. Germline CDR1 LGHNA, CDR2 YNFKEQ. The CDR3 nucleotides are TGTGCCAGCAGCCCCGGGACGGGAAGGGGGGGCCTCTACAATGAGCAGTTCTTC. It yields the protein CASSPGTGRGGLYNEQFF.

The J gene is TRBJ2-3, the V gene TRBV21-1; the table's D call TRBD2 went unverified against the DNA. TRBV21-1 has pseudogene status. This CDR3 has 17 amino acids. As DNA, the CDR3 is TGTGCCAGCAGCAAAGAGCAAGCGGGGGAGATCACAGATACGCAGTATTTT. Residues: CASSKEQAGEITDTQYF.

The CDR3 sequence is CASSQENVRGRGNTEAFF. CDR3 DNA: TGTGCCAGCAGCCAAGAGAATGTCAGGGGCCGGGGAAACACTGAAGCTTTCTTT. The rearrangement uses TRBV4-2 and TRBJ1-1; possible D gene TRBD1, 6 bases. CDR1 is LGHNA and CDR2 is YNFKEQ in the germline V gene. The CDR3 extends over 18 amino acids. Trimming pared 0 bases from V and 2 bases from J, leaving 19 bases between.

The chain links TRBV5-5 to TRBJ1-1; TRBD1 is a possible D gene (6 bases). Per germline, CDR1 SGHKS and CDR2 YYEKEE (reference sequence). V lost 0 bases and J 2 bases, leaving 8 bases between the germline ends. The CDR3 spans 14 residues. CDR3 sequence reads: CASSLDRANTEAFF. DNA of the CDR3: TGTGCCAGCAGCTTGGACAGGGCTAACACTGAAGCTTTCTTT.

This clone was picked up one time. The chain employs TRBV19 and TRBJ2-2; TRBD1 is a possible D gene (5 bases). Trimming took 3 bases from V and 8 from J, leaving 19 bases between them. The germline CDR1 and CDR2 sequences are LNHDA and SQIVND (reference sequence). This CDR3 contains 16 residues. Written as DNA, the CDR3 is TGTGCCAGTAGTATGCCAGGGATCTTGGAAAGGGGGGAGCTGTTTTTT. This codes for CASSMPGILERGELFF.

The V gene is TRBV7-3, the J gene TRBJ2-7, with D perhaps TRBD2 (6 bases). Deletions cut 5 bases from V and 5 bases from J, with 16 bases between. This CDR3 comprises 14 residues. The germline V gene encodes CDR1 SGHTA and CDR2 FQGTGA. CDR3 sequence reads: CASSARGKGDEQYF. As DNA, the CDR3 is TGTGCCAGCAGCGCCCGCGGGAAAGGCGACGAGCAGTACTTC.

This clone was picked up a small number of times. The rearrangement joins TRBV28 to TRBJ1-1; 8 bases fit TRBD1. The germline gives CDR1 MDHEN, CDR2 SYDVKM. The V and J ends lost 6 bases and 0 bases, in that order; junction bases with no gene match: 6. The CDR3 length is 15 residues. CDR3 DNA sequence: TGTGCCAGCAGCCCTCCGGGACAGGTGAACACTGAAGCTTTCTTT. This gives the protein CASSPPGQVNTEAFF.

V gene TRBV7-3 combines with J gene TRBJ2-7; no clear D gene. Germline CDR1 and CDR2: SGHTA and FQGTGA. V gave up 5 bases and J gave up 4 bases, with 12 bases separating them. This CDR3 region has 13 residues. The CDR3, as DNA: TGTGCCAGCAGCCCTGCCCGAGGATACGAGCAGTACTTC. Translated: CASSPARGYEQYF.

The table lists this clone with a few counts. The rearrangement joins TRBV6-6 to TRBJ1-3; D perhaps matches TRBD1 (6 bases). Trimming stripped 9 bases from V and 3 bases from J, with 9 bases between. The V gene's germline CDR1 is MNHNY and CDR2 SVGAGI (reference sequence). The CDR3 contains 12 residues. The CDR3 nucleotides read TGTGCCAGTACAGGGAATGGAAACACCATATATTTT. It translates to CASTGNGNTIYF.

V usage is TRBV5-1 and J usage is TRBJ2-2; 9 bases are a match to TRBD2. Per the germline V gene, CDR1 is SGHRS and CDR2 is YFSETQ. The CDR3 is made up of 14 amino acids. The J segment lost 4 bases and the V segment lost 6 bases, leaving 4 bases of the junction unmatched. CDR3 sequence reads: CASTWTSVTGELFF. The CDR3 DNA follows: TGCGCCAGCACCTGGACTAGCGTCACCGGGGAGCTGTTTTTT.

The V call is TRBV5-4, the J call TRBJ2-7; possibly TRBD1 for D (5 bases). Per the germline V gene, CDR1 is SGHNT and CDR2 is YYREEE (reference sequence). The CDR3 totals 13 residues. V was trimmed by 4 bases and J by 6 bases, leaving 14 bases between them. In nucleotides, the CDR3 is TGTGCCAGCAGCCCGGGTCAGGGCGGCGAGCAGTACTTC. As protein: CASSPGQGGEQYF.

The V gene is TRBV19, the J gene TRBJ2-7; the match to TRBD2 covers 8 bases. The CDR3 spans 14 residues. Germline V gene lookup returns CDR1 LNHDA and CDR2 SQIVND (reference sequence). Losses at the gene ends were 7 bases for V and 6 bases for J; bases not matched to a gene: 11. The CDR3 DNA reads TGTGCCAGTACTGAATCGGGGACTAGAGGCGAGCAGTACTTC. Its protein product is CASTESGTRGEQYF.

The chain is built from TRBV27 and TRBJ1-5; a weak D match, TRBD1 (6 bases). Germline assignment: CDR1 MNHEY and CDR2 SMNVEV (reference sequence). The CDR3 has 14 residues. Trimming shortened V by 1 base and J by 7 bases, and 11 bases separated the two germline ends. The CDR3 nucleotides are TGTGCCAGCAGTTTATTGGGGGGGCACCAGCCCCAGCATTTT. Its protein product is CASSLLGGHQPQHF.